These T cell receptor beta chains were read from a single sample in a study of T cell responses to AZD1222 COVID-19 vaccine. Profiling relied on immunoSEQ multiplex PCR, and the TCRdb table lists in-frame clones only, not all of them. The data hold around 150,000 clones, with around four fifths observed a single time. The specimen was peripheral blood, collected on day 0 of AZD1222 vaccination. Receptor source: an adult in good health. CDR3s include the opening cysteine and the closing phenylalanine or tryptophan. Fields, in order: D gene, V gene, J gene, clone size, CDR3 DNA, CDR3 protein. The D gene is left open where the match is weak. A clone size is listed for some rows: how often the clone was seen (once, few, many), or a class if it is expanded.

D gene: -
V gene: TRBV28
J gene: TRBJ1-3
clone size: once
CDR3 DNA: TGTGCCAGCAGTTTGGGCGGCACCATATATTTT
CDR3 protein: CASSLGGTIYF

D gene: -
V gene: TRBV28
J gene: TRBJ1-3
clone size: -
CDR3 DNA: TGTGCCAGCAGTTTAAACCTCGCTTTAGGGGCTGGAAACACCATATATTTT
CDR3 protein: CASSLNLALGAGNTIYF

D gene: -
V gene: TRBV6-5
J gene: TRBJ1-2
clone size: -
CDR3 DNA: TGTGCCAGCAGTTCCATACAAGGCACCTCCTATGGCTACACCTTC
CDR3 protein: CASSSIQGTSYGYTF

D gene: TRBD1
V gene: TRBV6-5
J gene: TRBJ2-5
clone size: -
CDR3 DNA: TGTGCCAGCAGGCCCGGGACAGGGTATCGAGAGACCCAGTACTTC
CDR3 protein: CASRPGTGYRETQYF

D gene: -
V gene: TRBV5-4
J gene: TRBJ1-1
clone size: -
CDR3 DNA: TGTGCCAGCAGTCCCCCGGGACGCTTGAACACTGAAGCTTTCTTT
CDR3 protein: CASSPPGRLNTEAFF

D gene: -
V gene: TRBV30
J gene: TRBJ1-6
clone size: once
CDR3 DNA: TGTGCCTGGAGTGTACGGCGCAGGGTTGGTTCACCCCTCCACTTT
CDR3 protein: CAWSVRRRVGSPLHF

D gene: -
V gene: TRBV4-2
J gene: TRBJ2-1
clone size: few
CDR3 DNA: TGTGCCAGCAGCCAAGATAAGGACGGAGTCTACAATGAGCAGTTCTTC
CDR3 protein: CASSQDKDGVYNEQFF

D gene: -
V gene: TRBV10-3
J gene: TRBJ2-3
clone size: -
CDR3 DNA: TGTGCCATCAGTGACAGCACAGATACGCAGTATTTT
CDR3 protein: CAISDSTDTQYF

D gene: -
V gene: TRBV6-5
J gene: TRBJ1-1
clone size: -
CDR3 DNA: TGTGCCAGCAGCCACACAGGGCTGAACACTGAAGCTTTCTTT
CDR3 protein: CASSHTGLNTEAFF

D gene: -
V gene: TRBV4-1
J gene: TRBJ1-5
clone size: -
CDR3 DNA: TGCGCCAGCAGCCCTCACAGTAGCAATCAGCCCCAGCATTTT
CDR3 protein: CASSPHSSNQPQHF

D gene: -
V gene: TRBV6-6
J gene: TRBJ1-2
clone size: -
CDR3 DNA: TGTGCCAGCAGTTACCCGGTCGCGGAGGGGAACTATGGCTACACCTTC
CDR3 protein: CASSYPVAEGNYGYTF

D gene: TRBD1
V gene: TRBV7-9
J gene: TRBJ1-1
clone size: -
CDR3 DNA: TGTGCCAGCAGCACGGGACAGGGGTTCCCCGAAGCTTTCTTT
CDR3 protein: CASSTGQGFPEAFF

D gene: TRBD1
V gene: TRBV5-1
J gene: TRBJ1-2
clone size: -
CDR3 DNA: TGCGCCAGCAGCTTGGATCAGGGGGCCTATGGCTACACCTTC
CDR3 protein: CASSLDQGAYGYTF

D gene: -
V gene: TRBV7-7
J gene: TRBJ1-1
clone size: -
CDR3 DNA: TGTGCCAGCAGTTATCAGGGGAAGAACACTGAAGCTTTCTTT
CDR3 protein: CASSYQGKNTEAFF

D gene: -
V gene: TRBV10-3
J gene: TRBJ1-5
clone size: -
CDR3 DNA: TGTGCCATCAAACCCGAAGGGAGCAATCAGCCCCAGCATTTT
CDR3 protein: CAIKPEGSNQPQHF

D gene: -
V gene: TRBV5-4
J gene: TRBJ1-5
clone size: once
CDR3 DNA: TGTGCCAGCAGCCCCGGGGCCGGAGACAATCAGCCCCAGCATTTT
CDR3 protein: CASSPGAGDNQPQHF

D gene: -
V gene: TRBV5-1
J gene: TRBJ1-1
clone size: -
CDR3 DNA: TGCGCCAGCAGCCATAGAAGGGGGGAGGTACGTACTGAAGCTTTCTTT
CDR3 protein: CASSHRRGEVRTEAFF

D gene: -
V gene: TRBV6-1
J gene: TRBJ1-5
clone size: -
CDR3 DNA: TGTGCCAGCAGTGACCAGGGCAATCAGCCCCAGCATTTT
CDR3 protein: CASSDQGNQPQHF

D gene: TRBD1
V gene: TRBV3-1/TRBV3-2
J gene: TRBJ1-5
clone size: -
CDR3 DNA: TGTGCCAGCAGCCGTGGGACAGCGGAAAATCAGCCCCAGCATTTT
CDR3 protein: CASSRGTAENQPQHF

D gene: -
V gene: TRBV28
J gene: TRBJ1-2
clone size: -
CDR3 DNA: TGTGCCAGCAGGGCCGGGACGATCTATGGCTACACCTTC
CDR3 protein: CASRAGTIYGYTF

D gene: -
V gene: TRBV7-9
J gene: TRBJ1-6
clone size: -
CDR3 DNA: TGTGCCAGCAGTTCTAGTGGAGGAGATTCACCCCTCCACTTT
CDR3 protein: CASSSSGGDSPLHF

D gene: -
V gene: TRBV9
J gene: TRBJ1-6
clone size: -
CDR3 DNA: TGTGCCAGCAGCGTCTCGAGCGACGGAACCCTAAATTCACCCCTCCACTTT
CDR3 protein: CASSVSSDGTLNSPLHF

D gene: -
V gene: TRBV27
J gene: TRBJ2-7
clone size: -
CDR3 DNA: TGTGCCAGCAGTCCGGTCATCTACGAGCAGTACTTC
CDR3 protein: CASSPVIYEQYF

D gene: TRBD1
V gene: TRBV5-4
J gene: TRBJ2-2
clone size: -
CDR3 DNA: TGTGCCAGCAGCCACATTGCAGGGGGCGCAATCGGAACCGGGGAGCTGTTTTTT
CDR3 protein: CASSHIAGGAIGTGELFF

D gene: -
V gene: TRBV4-1
J gene: TRBJ2-6
clone size: once
CDR3 DNA: TGCGCCAGCAGCCAAGGCGGGGTACAGGGATCGTCCTCTGGGGCCAACGTCCTGACTTTC
CDR3 protein: CASSQGGVQGSSSGANVLTF

D gene: -
V gene: TRBV7-8
J gene: TRBJ1-1
clone size: -
CDR3 DNA: TGTGCCAGCAGCCCCTACACTGAAGCTTTCTTT
CDR3 protein: CASSPYTEAFF

D gene: -
V gene: TRBV30
J gene: TRBJ1-2
clone size: -
CDR3 DNA: TGTGCCTGGAGTGCTCATACTGGGAAGACCTATGGCTACACCTTC
CDR3 protein: CAWSAHTGKTYGYTF

D gene: TRBD2
V gene: TRBV19
J gene: TRBJ2-1
clone size: -
CDR3 DNA: TGTGCCAGTAGTACGGAGGGACTAGCGGGACCTAAGCAGTTCTTC
CDR3 protein: CASSTEGLAGPKQFF

D gene: -
V gene: TRBV9
J gene: TRBJ1-3
clone size: -
CDR3 DNA: TGTGCCAGCAGCGTATACGACGTCTACTCTGGAAACACCATATATTTT
CDR3 protein: CASSVYDVYSGNTIYF

D gene: -
V gene: TRBV7-9
J gene: TRBJ2-5
clone size: -
CDR3 DNA: TGTGCCAGCAGCTCAAAAAGGGAGACCCAGTACTTC
CDR3 protein: CASSSKRETQYF

D gene: -
V gene: TRBV10-3
J gene: TRBJ2-5
clone size: -
CDR3 DNA: TGTGCCATCAGTGACGGAAGCGTGGTAGAGACCCAGTACTTC
CDR3 protein: CAISDGSVVETQYF

D gene: -
V gene: TRBV5-5
J gene: TRBJ1-4
clone size: -
CDR3 DNA: TGTGCCAGCAGCTTGGTGGGAGAGGGGAATGAAAAACTGTTTTTT
CDR3 protein: CASSLVGEGNEKLFF

D gene: -
V gene: TRBV9
J gene: TRBJ1-1
clone size: -
CDR3 DNA: TGTGCCAGCAGCCCCACCTTGGGGGCCGGCACTGAAGCTTTCTTT
CDR3 protein: CASSPTLGAGTEAFF

D gene: TRBD1
V gene: TRBV5-1
J gene: TRBJ1-2
clone size: -
CDR3 DNA: TGCGCCAGCAGCTTAGGACAGGGGGCCCTGGCTGTGGATGGCTACACCTTC
CDR3 protein: CASSLGQGALAVDGYTF

D gene: -
V gene: TRBV12-3/TRBV12-4
J gene: TRBJ2-3
clone size: -
CDR3 DNA: TGTGCCAGCAGCCCCTTGGGGGATACGCAGTATTTT
CDR3 protein: CASSPLGDTQYF

D gene: -
V gene: TRBV19
J gene: TRBJ1-6
clone size: -
CDR3 DNA: TGTGCCAGTAGTCCGCTTGCGGGCTCCTATAATTCACCCCTCCACTTT
CDR3 protein: CASSPLAGSYNSPLHF

D gene: TRBD1
V gene: TRBV5-1
J gene: TRBJ1-6
clone size: -
CDR3 DNA: TGCGCCAGCAGCTTGATGCCAGGGGGCGGTAATTCACCCCTCCACTTT
CDR3 protein: CASSLMPGGGNSPLHF

D gene: -
V gene: TRBV29-1
J gene: TRBJ1-1
clone size: -
CDR3 DNA: TGCAGCGGATGGGACGGGGGAATTGAAGCTTTCTTT
CDR3 protein: CSGWDGGIEAFF

D gene: -
V gene: TRBV3-1/TRBV3-2
J gene: TRBJ1-1
clone size: -
CDR3 DNA: TGTGCCAGCAGCCGGAAGGGGGGGGTCACTGAAGCTTTCTTT
CDR3 protein: CASSRKGGVTEAFF

D gene: TRBD2
V gene: TRBV19
J gene: TRBJ2-1
clone size: -
CDR3 DNA: TGTGCCAGTAGTGCCCGGGGGGACAATGAGCAGTTCTTC
CDR3 protein: CASSARGDNEQFF

D gene: -
V gene: TRBV19
J gene: TRBJ1-1
clone size: medium-sized
CDR3 DNA: TGTGCCAGTAGTGGGTGGCTGGCTGAAGCTTTCTTT
CDR3 protein: CASSGWLAEAFF

D gene: TRBD1
V gene: TRBV9
J gene: TRBJ1-2
clone size: -
CDR3 DNA: TGTGCCAGCAGCCCACGGACAGGGCCTTTGTACTTC
CDR3 protein: CASSPRTGPLYF